These 7 T cell receptor beta chains were all obtained from the same sample, sequenced in a study of cytotoxic CD8 clonotypes in ibrutinib-treated CLL. Generated by immunoSEQ multiplex PCR, the TCRdb table keeps only in-frame clones and is missing some. The sample records over 130,000 clones, approximately 80% being singletons. Sequenced material: PBMCs, taken after 36 months of ibrutinib treatment. The receptors were sampled from a human donor with chronic lymphocytic leukemia.

This clone appeared once. The J gene is TRBJ2-2, the V gene TRBV19; 9 bases match TRBD2. CDR1 LNHDA and CDR2 SQIVND come from the germline V gene (reference sequence). CDR3 size: 17 residues. The J segment lost 7 bases and the V segment lost 3 bases, leaving 12 bases of the junction unmatched. The chain's CDR3 is CASSIYSSGIIVGELFF. CDR3 bases: TGTGCCAGTAGTATCTATTCTAGCGGGATAATAGTCGGGGAGCTGTTTTTT.

The chain couples TRBV5-1 to TRBJ2-7, with D possibly matching TRBD1 (6 bases). Germline assignment: CDR1 SGHRS and CDR2 YFSETQ. The CDR3 has 14 residues. V was pared by 0 bases and J by 3 bases, with 10 bases between. The CDR3 loop reads CASSLAAGVYEQYF. For the CDR3, the DNA is TGCGCCAGCAGCTTGGCGGCAGGGGTCTACGAGCAGTACTTC.

The chain's CDR3 is CASSKAGAFF. CDR3 bases: TGTGCCAGCTCAAAGGCGGGAGCTTTCTTT. J is TRBJ1-1 and V is TRBV2; no reliable D call. Germline V gives CDR1 SNHLY, CDR2 FYNNEI. The V end lost 8 bases, the J end lost 10 bases, and 11 bases lay between the germline ends. The length of the CDR3 is 10 residues.

The chain has TRBV7-3 and TRBJ2-2; D ambiguous. Between the trimmed V and J ends, which lost 2 bases and 1 base, there was a span of 5 bases. The CDR3 has 14 residues. Germline CDR1 is SGHTA and CDR2 is FQGTGA. DNA for the CDR3: TGTGCCAGCAGCTTACAAGGGAACACCGGGGAGCTGTTTTTT. Translation: CASSLQGNTGELFF.

To note about this clone: The same CDR3 can be traced to other DNA sequences in this sample. The chain links TRBV7-9 to TRBJ2-7; TRBD2 aligns across 7 bases. This CDR3 comprises 13 residues. Losses at the gene ends were 0 bases for V and 4 bases for J; bases not matched to a gene: 0. Germline CDR1 reads SEHNR; CDR2 reads FQNEAQ (reference sequence). CDR3 DNA sequence: TGTGCCAGCAGCTTAGCGGGGGGGTACGAGCAGTACTTC. Protein: CASSLAGGYEQYF.

The chain recombines TRBV27 with TRBJ1-5; the D gene is possibly TRBD1 (6 bases). In germline, CDR1 is MNHEY, CDR2 SMNVEV (reference sequence). V lost 6 bases and J lost 4, with 16 bases in between. The CDR3 spans 15 residues. The CDR3 protein is CASRPTDSLNQPQHF. The CDR3 DNA reads as TGTGCCAGCAGACCTACGGACAGCTTGAATCAGCCCCAGCATTTT.

This chain joins TRBV2 and TRBJ2-5, with 8 nucleotides matching TRBD2. The CDR3 consists of 14 residues. Germline V lookup: CDR1 SNHLY, CDR2 FYNNEI. V shed 2 bases and J 7 bases; nucleotides not matched to a gene: 6. The CDR3 region is CASSESGGGATQYF. The CDR3, as DNA: TGTGCCAGCAGTGAAAGCGGGGGTGGTGCGACCCAGTACTTC. Full variable domain (remainder filled in from reference TRBV2 and TRBJ2-5): EPEVTQTPSHQVTQMGQEVILRCVPISNHLYFYWYRQILGQKVEFLVSFYNNEISEKSEIFDDQFSVERPDGSNFTLKIRSTKLEDSAMYFCASSESGGGATQYFGPGTRLLVL.